Below are 28 T cell receptor beta chains sequenced from a single sample in a study of T cell clonotyping in hematopoietic cell transplantation (dated by TCRdb to about 2021). The receptor library was made with the immunoSEQ multiplex PCR assay. TCRdb stores this immuneACCESS table with in-frame sequences only. Part of the clones is absent; in the studies checked, under half of the shortfall reflects unresolved V genes, and no reason is known for the rest. The sample contains 35,000 to 45,000 clones, around 94% of them found a single time. The top ten clones comprise 0.85% of the sample. Sequenced input: peripheral blood mononuclear cells. The source is a woman aged 45-65 years in good health. Some clones in this sample may be carry-over from other donors' samples.

The chain recombines TRBV5-1 with TRBJ1-1; TRBD1 might be the D (5 bases). The V end lost 4 bases, the J end lost 2 bases, and 18 bases lay between the germline ends. CDR1 is SGHRS, CDR2 YFSETQ, per germline. The CDR3 length is 16 residues. The DNA for the CDR3 is TGCGCCAGCAGCCCCTCCGCCGGGGCTTACAACACTGAAGCTTTCTTT. Its protein product is CASSPSAGAYNTEAFF.

This clone appeared a single time. This rearrangement joins TRBV4-3 to TRBJ2-1; D is uncertain. The CDR3 runs to 15 residues. CDR1 and CDR2 from the germline V gene are LGHNA and YSLEER. V gave up 0 bases and J gave up 4 bases, with 10 bases separating them. The CDR3 bases are TGCGCCAGCAGCCAAGAGGGGATCATTTACAATGAGCAGTTCTTC. Its protein product is CASSQEGIIYNEQFF.

By its share, this clone is medium-sized. The V and J genes are TRBV7-8 and TRBJ1-5; TRBD1 matches at 9 bases. V lost 5 bases to trimming and J lost 7 bases; unmatched junction nucleotides: 9. CDR1 and CDR2 from the germline V gene are SGHVS and FQNEAQ. The CDR3 has 15 residues. The CDR3 spells CASSLGQGHVQPQHF. The CDR3 DNA follows: TGTGCCAGCAGCCTGGGACAGGGCCATGTCCAGCCCCAGCATTTT.

The chain couples TRBV28 to TRBJ1-5; D is ambiguous. The CDR3 length is 11 residues. V shed 10 bases and J shed 11 bases, with 15 bases lying between them. Germline V CDR1 and CDR2: MDHEN, SYDVKM. The chain's CDR3 is CATQPPGAQHF. As DNA, the CDR3 is TGTGCCACCCAACCCCCTGGAGCCCAGCATTTT. Together with reference TRBV28 and TRBJ1-5, the CDR3 gives the full variable domain: DVKVTQSSRYLVKRTGEKVFLECVQDMDHENMFWYRQDPGLGLRLIYFSYDVKMKEKGDIPEGYSVSREKKERFSLILESASTNQTSMYLCATQPPGAQHFGDGTRLSIL.

The chain combines TRBV21-1 with TRBJ1-5. TRBV21-1 is a documented pseudogene. The CDR3 loop spans 19 amino acids. CDR3 DNA sequence: TGTGCCAGCCGTTGGTTTCGTCCTGACTTCGTTTATAGCAATCAGCCCCAGCATTTT. Translating gives CASRWFRPDFVYSNQPQHF.

The J gene is TRBJ2-3, the V gene TRBV19, with TRBD2 matching 9 bases. V shed 5 bases and J 6 bases; nucleotides not matched to a gene: 12. The CDR3 spans 16 residues. CDR1 and CDR2 (germline): LNHDA, SQIVND (reference sequence). The chain's CDR3 is CASSHGTSKGPDTQYF. CDR3 bases: TGTGCCAGTAGTCACGGGACTAGCAAAGGGCCGGATACGCAGTATTTT.

The V gene is TRBV9, the J gene TRBJ2-7, with D perhaps TRBD1 or TRBD2 (5 bases each). The germline V gene encodes CDR1 SGDLS and CDR2 YYNGEE. V was cut by 3 bases and J by 3 bases, with 10 bases left in between. This CDR3 is 13 amino acids long. CDR3 region: CASSAGPSYEQYF. The CDR3 bases are TGTGCCAGCAGCGCGGGACCCAGCTACGAGCAGTACTTC.

In this sample, this clone turned up once. The chain couples TRBV2 to TRBJ2-7, with a possible D match to TRBD2 (5 bases). CDR1 SNHLY and CDR2 FYNNEI come from the germline V gene. The CDR3 has 14 amino acids. The germline V and J ends were trimmed by 7 bases and 6 bases, with 19 bases remaining between them. The DNA of the CDR3 is TGTGCCAGCACCAGACTACCCGGGATCATCGAGCAGTACTTC. This gives the protein CASTRLPGIIEQYF.

V is TRBV29-1 and J is TRBJ1-1; TRBD1 is a possible D gene (5 bases). V lost 4 bases and J lost 0, with 12 bases in between. This CDR3 has 14 residues. In germline, CDR1 is SQVTM, CDR2 ANQGSEA. The CDR3 protein is CSVVTGLMNTEAFF. Written as DNA, the CDR3 is TGCAGCGTTGTCACAGGCCTCATGAACACTGAAGCTTTCTTT.

V usage is TRBV6-1 and J usage is TRBJ2-5; no reliable D call. The V and J ends lost 3 bases and 6 bases respectively, with 11 bases between them. The V gene's germline CDR1 is MNHNS and CDR2 SASEGT. The CDR3 totals 13 residues. CDR3 residues: CASSDGARQTQYF. CDR3 DNA: TGTGCCAGCAGTGATGGAGCCAGGCAGACCCAGTACTTC.

The chain employs TRBV10-3 and TRBJ2-3; D is possibly TRBD1 (5 bases). The V end lost 0 bases, the J end lost 2 bases, and 12 bases lay between the germline ends. Germline-derived CDR1 and CDR2 are ENHRY and SYGVKD. This CDR3 has 16 residues. CDR3 DNA sequence: TGTGCCATCAGTGAGTCGACGACAGACGACACAGATACGCAGTATTTT. Amino acids: CAISESTTDDTDTQYF.

The chain carries TRBV11-3 and TRBJ1-6, with D perhaps TRBD1 (6 bases). The CDR3 covers 14 residues. Germline V gene sequence: CDR1 SGHNT, CDR2 YENEEA. With 3 bases removed from V and 14 bases from J, the gap between germline ends came to 17 bases. The DNA for the CDR3 is TGTGCCAGCAGCTTGGGCAGGGGAGTTTCGACCCTCCACTTT. This sequence encodes CASSLGRGVSTLHF. Looking up the rest from reference TRBV11-3 and TRBJ1-6 gives the full variable domain: EAGVVQSPRYKIIEKKQPVAFWCNPISGHNTLYWYLQNLGQGPELLIRYENEEAVDDSQLPKDRFSAERLKGVDSTLKIQPAELGDSAVYLCASSLGRGVSTLHFGNGTRLTVT.

V usage is TRBV28 and J usage is TRBJ1-2, with 7 bases aligning to TRBD1. In germline, CDR1 is MDHEN, CDR2 SYDVKM. After removal of 5 bases from V and 6 bases from J, the junction contained 15 bases not matched to a gene. The CDR3 consists of 16 residues. As DNA, the CDR3 is TGTGCCAGCAGTACCCTCTCCGGGCAGGGGGATCATGGCTACACCTTC. This codes for CASSTLSGQGDHGYTF.

DNA of the CDR3: TGTGCCAGCAGTGACCGGGACACCTCCTACGAGCAGTACTTC. Its translation is CASSDRDTSYEQYF. The chain couples TRBV6-1 to TRBJ2-7; D is possibly TRBD1 (6 bases). This CDR3 contains 14 residues. Germline V lookup: CDR1 MNHNS, CDR2 SASEGT. Trimming removed 3 bases at V and 0 bases at J, with 9 bases between.

This chain joins TRBV29-1 and TRBJ1-2, with a weak D call TRBD1 (6 bases). The germline V gene encodes CDR1 SQVTM and CDR2 ANQGSEA. CDR3 size: 12 residues. With 7 bases removed from V and 6 bases from J, the gap between germline ends came to 15 bases. The CDR3 DNA sequence: TGCAGCGCCATGACAGGATCAGATGGCTACACCTTC. Protein: CSAMTGSDGYTF.

This clone was detected once. This chain connects TRBV7-3 to TRBJ1-6; D gene ambiguous. V dropped 5 bases and J dropped 9 bases, with 11 bases sitting between them. CDR1 is SGHTA, CDR2 FQGTGA, per germline. This CDR3 has 13 amino acids. CDR3 DNA: TGTGCCAGCAGCGCAGGAGAGGGTTCACCCCTCCACTTT. Its protein is CASSAGEGSPLHF.

This clone was found once. The genes are TRBV4-1 and TRBJ1-1, with TRBD1 matching over 11 bases. The CDR3 has 17 residues. Germline V gene lookup returns CDR1 MGHRA and CDR2 YSYEKL. Losses at the gene ends were 3 bases for V and 1 base for J; bases not matched to a gene: 7. CDR3 DNA: TGCGCCAGCAGCCAGGCGGGGGACAGGGGGGGGAACACTGAAGCTTTCTTT. Translation gives CASSQAGDRGGNTEAFF.

The chain carries TRBV2 and TRBJ1-4; 8 bases are a match to TRBD1. This CDR3 spans 14 amino acids. Germline trimming cut 6 bases from V and 8 bases from J; bases unmatched to any gene: 8. The germline CDR1 and CDR2 sequences are SNHLY and FYNNEI. The CDR3 sequence: CASSPGQGNEKLFF. The CDR3 bases are TGTGCCAGCAGCCCCGGACAGGGAAACGAAAAACTGTTTTTT.

The chain joins TRBV6-1 to TRBJ1-1; no definite D call. Germline V lookup: CDR1 MNHNS, CDR2 SASEGT. The CDR3 is 13 amino acids. Trimming left V 10 bases short and J 1 base short, with 13 bases between. The CDR3 loop is CATKGWANTEAFF. For the CDR3, the DNA is TGTGCCACCAAGGGCTGGGCGAACACTGAAGCTTTCTTT.

The chain is built from TRBV29-1 and TRBJ1-2, with a weak D call TRBD1 (5 bases). The germline gives CDR1 SQVTM, CDR2 ANQGSEA. V lost 7 bases to trimming and J lost 2 bases, with 11 bases between them. The CDR3 contains 12 residues. The CDR3 protein is CSGMTENYGYTF. In nucleotides, the CDR3 is TGCAGCGGAATGACAGAAAACTATGGCTACACCTTC. The full variable domain, with the rest looked up from reference TRBV29-1 and TRBJ1-2, is SAVISQKPSRDICQRGTSLTIQCQVDSQVTMMFWYRQQPGQSLTLIATANQGSEATYESGFVIDKFPISRPNLTFSTLTVSNMSPEDSSIYLCSGMTENYGYTFGSGTRLTVV.

This chain connects TRBV6-5 to TRBJ1-1; maybe TRBD1 (5 bases). The germline V and J ends were trimmed by 7 bases and 11 bases, with 20 bases remaining between them. Germline-derived CDR1 and CDR2 are MNHEY and SVGAGI. The CDR3 loop spans 13 amino acids. The CDR3 is CASKRSRDVGAFF. For the CDR3, the DNA is TGTGCCAGCAAGAGATCCCGGGACGTTGGGGCTTTCTTT.

This chain uses TRBV10-3 with TRBJ2-3; 9 bases fit TRBD1. J lost 3 bases, V lost 10 bases, and 8 bases had no gene match. The germline gives CDR1 ENHRY, CDR2 SYGVKD. CDR3 length: 14 residues. The CDR3 protein is CASTQGALTDTQYF. The CDR3, as DNA: TGTGCCAGCACACAGGGGGCGCTTACAGATACGCAGTATTTT.

The rearrangement joins TRBV7-9 to TRBJ1-3; a weak D match, TRBD1 (6 bases). The CDR3 runs 16 residues. Germline CDR1 reads SEHNR; CDR2 reads FQNEAQ (reference sequence). The ends were cut back, 5 bases at V and 7 bases at J, with 21 bases in the middle. CDR3 bases: TGTGCCAGCAGCATCAGTGGCAGGGGACTTAAGAACACCATATATTTT. Translating gives CASSISGRGLKNTIYF.

The rearrangement uses TRBV11-1 and TRBJ2-1; D may match TRBD1 or TRBD2 (7 bases each). Trimming took off 3 bases at V and 5 bases at J, with 17 bases between the two ends. Germline V lookup: CDR1 SGHAT, CDR2 FQDESV (reference sequence). The CDR3 contains 16 residues. The CDR3 bases are TGTGCCAGCAGCTTCAGGGGGGGTAGTCTGAACAATGAGCAGTTCTTC. This gives the protein CASSFRGGSLNNEQFF.

The chain uses TRBV2 and TRBJ1-1, with a weak D call TRBD1 (6 bases). V was pared by 7 bases and J by 4 bases, with 13 bases between. This CDR3 has 13 residues. Germline-derived CDR1 and CDR2 are SNHLY and FYNNEI. In DNA form, the CDR3 reads TGTGCCAGCATTTTAGGGGGATTCACTGAAGCTTTCTTT. Its protein is CASILGGFTEAFF.

This rearrangement joins TRBV9 to TRBJ1-2, with unresolved D. CDR1 SGDLS and CDR2 YYNGEE come from the germline V gene. The CDR3 length is 12 residues. Trimming stripped 0 bases from V and 5 bases from J, with 5 bases between. The CDR3: CASSVEGYGYTF. CDR3 nucleotide sequence: TGTGCCAGCAGCGTAGAAGGGTATGGCTACACCTTC. Using reference TRBV9 and TRBJ1-2 for the parts outside the CDR3, the full variable domain is DSGVTQTPKHLITATGQRVTLRCSPRSGDLSVYWYQQSLDQGLQFLIQYYNGEERAKGNILERFSAQQFPDLHSELNLSSLELGDSALYFCASSVEGYGYTFGSGTRLTVV.

The V gene is TRBV28, the J gene TRBJ1-2, with D perhaps matching TRBD1 (6 bases). V was clipped by 6 bases and J by 3 bases, with 11 bases between them. In germline, CDR1 is MDHEN, CDR2 SYDVKM. This CDR3 region has 13 residues. As DNA, the CDR3 is TGTGCCAGCAGATTGTCAGGGGACTATGGCTACACCTTC. Its translation: CASRLSGDYGYTF.

This chain links TRBV6-1 with TRBJ1-5; 7 bases match TRBD1. With 0 bases clipped from V and 7 bases from J, the junction kept 15 bases outside the gene matches. CDR3 length equals 18 residues. Germline loops: CDR1 MNHNS, CDR2 SASEGT. CDR3 amino acids: CASSEAPRGGSDRQPQHF. The CDR3 coding sequence is TGTGCCAGCAGTGAAGCGCCCCGAGGAGGGTCGGACAGGCAGCCCCAGCATTTT.